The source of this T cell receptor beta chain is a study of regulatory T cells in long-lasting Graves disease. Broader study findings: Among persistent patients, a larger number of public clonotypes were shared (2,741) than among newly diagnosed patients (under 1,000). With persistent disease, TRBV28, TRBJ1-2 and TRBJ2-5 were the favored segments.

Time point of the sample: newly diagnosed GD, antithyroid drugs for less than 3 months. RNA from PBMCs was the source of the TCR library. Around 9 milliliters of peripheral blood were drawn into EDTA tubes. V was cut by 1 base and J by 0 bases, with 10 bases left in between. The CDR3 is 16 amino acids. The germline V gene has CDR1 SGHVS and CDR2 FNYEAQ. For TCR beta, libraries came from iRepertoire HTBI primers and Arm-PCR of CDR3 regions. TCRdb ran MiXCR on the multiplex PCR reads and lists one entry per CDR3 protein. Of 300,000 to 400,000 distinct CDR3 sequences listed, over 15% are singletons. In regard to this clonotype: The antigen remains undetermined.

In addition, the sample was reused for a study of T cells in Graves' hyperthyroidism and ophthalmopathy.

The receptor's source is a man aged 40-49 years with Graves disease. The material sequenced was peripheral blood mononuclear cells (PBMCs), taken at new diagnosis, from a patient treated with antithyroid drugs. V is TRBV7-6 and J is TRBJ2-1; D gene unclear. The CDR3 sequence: CASSLVVRSSYNEQFF. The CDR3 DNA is TGTGCCAGCAGCTTAGTGGTCAGGAGCTCCTACAATGAGCAGTTCTTC. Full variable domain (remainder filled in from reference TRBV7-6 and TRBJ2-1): GAGVSQSPRYKVTKRGQDVALRCDPISGHVSLYWYRQALGQGPEFLTYFNYEAQQDKSGLPNDRFSAERPEGSISTLTIQRTEQRDSAMYRCASSLVVRSSYNEQFFGPGTRLTVL.